The 16 T cell receptor beta chains in this list originate from one sample, sequenced in a study of OX40 agonist ivuxolimab in advanced cancers. TCRdb keeps only in-frame clones here, not all; method: immunoSEQ multiplex PCR. The table shows 35,000 to 45,000 clones, with about 84% occurring only once. Source: CD4+ or CD8+ T cells sorted from blood, taken in a trial of the OX40 agonist ivuxolimab. All receptors come from an adult with an advanced solid tumor such as melanoma, head and neck, liver or kidney cancer.

CDR3 loop: CASSSPHNQPQHF. CDR3 sequence (DNA): TGTGCCAGCAGTTCCCCCCACAATCAGCCCCAGCATTTT. The chain couples TRBV6-6 to TRBJ1-5; D unclear. The germline V gene has CDR1 MNHNY and CDR2 SVGAGI (reference sequence). This CDR3 has 13 amino acids. Trimming removed 4 bases from V and 3 bases from J, with 7 bases in between.

The CDR3 protein is CASSTNSLTDTQYF. In DNA form, the CDR3 reads TGTGCCAGCTCCACTAACAGCCTCACAGATACGCAGTATTTT. The chain is built from TRBV28 and TRBJ2-3; D gene ambiguous. Germline V gene lookup returns CDR1 MDHEN and CDR2 SYDVKM. CDR3 length: 14 amino acids. Trimming removed 8 bases at V and 2 bases at J, with 14 bases between.

This clone has more than one count but fewer than ten. This sequence joins TRBV7-6 and TRBJ2-1; perhaps TRBD2 as D (5 bases). The CDR3 length is 15 residues. Germline V gives CDR1 SGHVS, CDR2 FNYEAQ. V shed 1 base and J shed 9 bases, with 16 bases lying between them. CDR3 sequence (DNA): TGTGCCAGCAGCTTAGGTCCTAGCCTCATCGGTGAGCAGTTCTTC. Encoded protein: CASSLGPSLIGEQFF.

The chain links TRBV15 to TRBJ2-5; D ambiguous. CDR3 length: 15 residues. The V gene lost 0 bases and the J gene lost 4 bases, with 12 bases spanning the gap. Germline values: CDR1 LNHNV, CDR2 YYDKDF (reference sequence). The CDR3 region is CATSRDRRAPETQYF. The CDR3 DNA reads TGTGCCACCAGCAGAGATCGAAGGGCCCCAGAGACCCAGTACTTC.

The chain recombines TRBV9 with TRBJ2-2, with 7 bases that match TRBD1. There are 15 residues in the CDR3. Germline lookup yields CDR1 SGDLS and CDR2 YYNGEE. Unmatched junction bases numbered 6, after V lost 0 bases and J lost 7 bases. CDR3 residues: CASSVATGAHGELFF. In DNA, the CDR3 is TGTGCCAGCAGCGTAGCTACAGGGGCACACGGGGAGCTGTTTTTT.

This chain links TRBV11-3 with TRBJ2-1; TRBD2 might be the D (6 bases). The V gene's germline CDR1 is SGHNT and CDR2 YENEEA. CDR3 length: 12 residues. V lost 5 bases, J lost 13 bases, and 15 bases lay in between. The CDR3 nucleotides are TGTGCCAGCAGCGCACTCCGGGACTTCCAGTTCTTC. It yields the protein CASSALRDFQFF. Full variable domain (remainder filled in from reference TRBV11-3 and TRBJ2-1): EAGVVQSPRYKIIEKKQPVAFWCNPISGHNTLYWYLQNLGQGPELLIRYENEEAVDDSQLPKDRFSAERLKGVDSTLKIQPAELGDSAVYLCASSALRDFQFFGPGTRLTVL.

This clone is deemed medium-sized (0.01 to 0.1%). The V and J genes are TRBV4-2 and TRBJ1-2; the D is unclear. Germline values: CDR1 LGHNA, CDR2 YNFKEQ. Between the trimmed V and J ends, which lost 4 bases and 5 bases, there was a span of 20 bases. The CDR3 extends over 16 amino acids. CDR3 nucleotide sequence: TGTGCCAGCAGCCCAGATGGGTTCGACACGGGGTATGGCTACACCTTC. It is translated as CASSPDGFDTGYGYTF.

This chain connects TRBV28 to TRBJ2-3; D uncertain. The germline V gene encodes CDR1 MDHEN and CDR2 SYDVKM. V was clipped by 4 bases and J by 8 bases, with 19 bases between them. There are 15 residues in the CDR3. CDR3 in amino acids: CASSSPSREGSTQYF. CDR3 in DNA: TGTGCCAGCAGTTCCCCCAGCCGTGAAGGTTCTACGCAGTATTTT.

CDR3 sequence (DNA): TGTGCCAGCAGTGCGACAGCCGACGGGTACGAGCAGTACTTC. Amino acids: CASSATADGYEQYF. The V gene is TRBV6-5, the J gene TRBJ2-7; D perhaps matches TRBD1 (5 bases). CDR1 MNHEY and CDR2 SVGAGI come from the germline V gene. Trimming cost V 5 bases and J 4 bases, with 15 bases left between them. The CDR3 runs 14 residues.

This clone was counted a few times. The CDR3 sequence: CASSLGAGALLVEQFF. The CDR3 DNA reads TGTGCCAGCAGTTTAGGGGCGGGAGCCCTGTTAGTTGAGCAGTTCTTC. The chain uses TRBV27 and TRBJ2-1; 7 bases align to TRBD2. Germline V gene sequence: CDR1 MNHEY, CDR2 SMNVEV (reference sequence). V dropped 2 bases and J dropped 9; count of bases not matched to a gene: 13. CDR3 length: 16 residues.

The gene calls are TRBV11-2 and TRBJ2-1; 9 bases agree with TRBD2. Unmatched junction bases numbered 11, after V lost 5 bases and J lost 0 bases. This CDR3 is built from 18 residues. From germline, CDR1 is SGHAT and CDR2 FQNNGV. DNA of the CDR3: TGTGCCAGCAGCCTTATAGCGGGGGTTCCCACCTCCTACAATGAGCAGTTCTTC. Amino acid sequence: CASSLIAGVPTSYNEQFF.

J is TRBJ2-1 and V is TRBV7-6; D could derive from TRBD1 or TRBD2 (6 bases each). CDR3 length: 16 amino acids. Looked up from germline, CDR1 is SGHVS and CDR2 is FNYEAQ. Trimming left V 4 bases short and J 0 bases short, with 13 bases between. The CDR3 here is CASSSLGGNSYNEQFF. The CDR3 DNA follows: TGTGCCAGCAGCTCGCTAGGGGGGAACTCCTACAATGAGCAGTTCTTC.

Concerning this clone itself: Given a much more abundant clone one base away, this may be a read error. The conserved closing phenylalanine or tryptophan is absent in this CDR3, likely reflecting a read error. This chain links TRBV5-6 with TRBJ2-7; D is uncertain. V dropped 0 bases and J dropped 2 bases, with 9 bases sitting between them. The CDR3 runs to 14 residues. The V gene's germline CDR1 is SGHDT and CDR2 YYEEEE. As DNA, the CDR3 is TGTGCCAGCAGCTTGGTAGCCCGACCCTACGAGCAGTACCTC. Protein sequence: CASSLVARPYEQYL.

The chain recombines TRBV7-8 with TRBJ2-7, with D perhaps matching TRBD2 (6 bases). Germline CDR1 SGHVS, CDR2 FQNEAQ. The CDR3 loop spans 14 amino acids. The germline V and J ends were trimmed by 5 bases and 5 bases, with 16 bases remaining between them. This CDR3 is CASSVGEAKDEQYF. The CDR3 DNA reads as TGTGCCAGCAGCGTCGGGGAGGCAAAGGACGAGCAGTACTTC.

V gene TRBV5-1 combines with J gene TRBJ2-7, with TRBD1 matching over 9 bases. Germline V gene sequence: CDR1 SGHRS, CDR2 YFSETQ. With 4 bases clipped from V and 2 bases from J, the junction kept 13 bases outside the gene matches. The CDR3 is made up of 17 amino acids. The CDR3 spells CASSGGPGQGSTYEQYF. The CDR3 DNA reads as TGCGCCAGCAGCGGGGGACCGGGACAGGGTTCTACCTACGAGCAGTACTTC. Full variable domain (outside the CDR3, taken from reference TRBV5-1 and TRBJ2-7): KAGVTQTPRYLIKTRGQQVTLSCSPISGHRSVSWYQQTPGQGLQFLFEYFSETQRNKGNFPGRFSGRQFSNSRSEMNVSTLELGDSALYLCASSGGPGQGSTYEQYFGPGTRLTVT.

This clone was detected once. J is TRBJ1-5 and V is TRBV7-5; the table calls TRBD1, which could not be checked here. TRBV7-5 is described as a pseudogene. The length of the CDR3 is 15 residues. CDR3 sequence (DNA): TGTGCCAGAAGCTTGGCTGGGCCAGGGGTCCAGCCCCAGCATTTT. Protein: CARSLAGPGVQPQHF.